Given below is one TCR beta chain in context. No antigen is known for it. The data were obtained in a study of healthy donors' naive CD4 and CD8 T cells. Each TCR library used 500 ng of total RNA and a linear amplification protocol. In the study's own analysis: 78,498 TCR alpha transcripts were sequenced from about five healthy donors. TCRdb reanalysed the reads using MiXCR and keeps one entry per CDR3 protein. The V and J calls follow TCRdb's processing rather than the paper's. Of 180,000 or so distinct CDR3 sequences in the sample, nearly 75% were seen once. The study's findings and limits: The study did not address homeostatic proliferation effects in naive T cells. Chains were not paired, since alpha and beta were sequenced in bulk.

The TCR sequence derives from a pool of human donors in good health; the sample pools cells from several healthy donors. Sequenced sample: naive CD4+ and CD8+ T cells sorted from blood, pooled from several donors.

CDR3 DNA: TGTGCCAGTACCCCTGACAGGGGGAGAGCTAACTATGGCTACACCTTC. Protein: CASTPDRGRANYGYTF. This chain uses TRBV19 with TRBJ1-2, with 9 positions matching TRBD1. In germline, CDR1 is LNHDA, CDR2 SQIVND (reference sequence). V gave up 7 bases and J gave up 0 bases; unmatched junction bases: 9. The CDR3 extends over 16 amino acids.